This T cell receptor (beta chain) was captured by sequencing in a study of vaccination effects on CD4 cells after COVID-19. The V and J ends lost 4 bases and 4 bases respectively, with 11 bases between them. The CDR3 totals 14 residues. Germline-derived CDR1 and CDR2 are SGHAT and FQNNGV. With respect to this clone: Antigen: not known.

Generated by immunoSEQ multiplex PCR, the TCRdb table keeps only in-frame clones and is missing some. This table has 60,000 to 90,000 clones, approximately 82% appearing once. Before any sequencing was done, the ViraFEST assay used viral peptide pools to expand antigen-specific CD4+ T cells. It was after nine to ten days of culture that CD4+ T cells were isolated. Vaccination of participants consisted of two doses of either the BNT162b2 or mRNA-1273 vaccine. It was with about 10 IU/ml IL-2 and about 9.2 ug/ml peptides that more than 1.5 million PBMC per well were cultured. The starting material was CD4+ T cells from PBMCs cultured with HCoV-229E spike peptides, obtained after COVID-19 vaccination. J is TRBJ2-1 and V is TRBV11-2; the D gene could be TRBD1 or TRBD2 (5 bases each). This TCR derives from a human donor who received a COVID-19 vaccine. The CDR3 is CASSSGRLYNEQFF. The CDR3 DNA follows: TGTGCCAGCAGCTCGGGACGGCTGTACAATGAGCAGTTCTTC. Combining the CDR3 with reference TRBV11-2 and TRBJ2-1 gives the whole variable domain EAGVAQSPRYKIIEKRQSVAFWCNPISGHATLYWYQQILGQGPKLLIQFQNNGVVDDSQLPKDRFSAERLKGVDSTLKIQPAKLEDSAVYLCASSSGRLYNEQFFGPGTRLTVL.